This TCR beta chain stems from a study of cytomegalovirus exposure and HLA in healthy donors. Findings of the study overall: The classifier was said to identify cytomegalovirus status with high specificity and sensitivity. A few chains tied to CMV proved CMV antigen-specific in vitro. The majority of TCR sequences were rare, yet some public TCRs appeared in many donors.

Measured with immunoSEQ multiplex PCR; TCRdb has only the in-frame clones, and not every one. The table lists over 200,000 clones, over 80% of them singletons. V lost 4 bases to trimming and J lost 0 bases; unmatched junction nucleotides: 8. The CDR3 is 17 residues long. Germline V gene sequence: CDR1 SGHNT, CDR2 YYREEE (reference sequence). As regards this clone: Its target is unknown.

Sequencing used PBMCs. V usage is TRBV5-4 and J usage is TRBJ1-3; 9 bases are a match to TRBD1. This clonotype originated in a young woman in good health and CMV-seronegative. CDR3 sequence (DNA): TGTGCCAGCAGCCGCGGACAGGGGCCGGTCTCTGGAAACACCATATATTTT. This sequence encodes CASSRGQGPVSGNTIYF.